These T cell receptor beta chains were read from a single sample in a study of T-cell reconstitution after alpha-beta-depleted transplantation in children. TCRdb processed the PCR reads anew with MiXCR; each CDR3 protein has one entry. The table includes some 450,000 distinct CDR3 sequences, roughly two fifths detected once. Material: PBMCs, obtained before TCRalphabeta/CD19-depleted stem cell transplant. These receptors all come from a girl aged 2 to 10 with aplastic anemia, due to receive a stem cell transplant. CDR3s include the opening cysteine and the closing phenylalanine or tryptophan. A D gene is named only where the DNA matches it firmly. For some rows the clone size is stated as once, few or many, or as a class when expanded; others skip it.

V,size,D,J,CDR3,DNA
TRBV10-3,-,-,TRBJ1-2,CAISESTGRDPGWGYTF,TGTGCCATCAGTGAGTCGACTGGCCGGGATCCGGGTTGGGGCTACACCTTC
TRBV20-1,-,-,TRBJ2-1,CSARKLLPSEQFF,TGCAGTGCTAGAAAATTGCTCCCGAGTGAGCAGTTCTTC
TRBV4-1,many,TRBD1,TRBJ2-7,CASSPTLSGGRHEQYF,TGCGCCAGCAGCCCCACTCTGTCAGGGGGCCGCCACGAGCAGTACTTC
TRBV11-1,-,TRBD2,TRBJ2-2,CASSQPRGSGGLTGELFF,TGTGCCAGCAGCCAACCTCGCGGTAGCGGGGGGTTAACCGGGGAGCTGTTTTTT
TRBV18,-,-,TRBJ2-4,CASSPPVWDGAKNIQYF,TGTGCCAGCTCACCACCTGTTTGGGATGGAGCCAAAAACATTCAGTACTTC
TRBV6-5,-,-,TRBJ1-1,CASRTLRTEAFF,TGTGCCAGCAGAACCCTACGTACTGAAGCTTTCTTT
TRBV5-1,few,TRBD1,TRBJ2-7,CASSLQGQGYEQYF,TGCGCCAGCAGCCTACAGGGACAGGGTTACGAGCAGTACTTC
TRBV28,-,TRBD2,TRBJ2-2,CASSLSGGRTGELFF,TGTGCCAGCAGTTTAAGCGGGGGGAGGACCGGGGAGCTGTTTTTT
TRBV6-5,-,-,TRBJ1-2,CASSHRPQGFGYGYTF,TGTGCCAGCAGTCATCGACCCCAGGGATTTGGCTATGGCTACACCTTC
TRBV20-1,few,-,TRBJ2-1,CSAPQTRSYNEQFF,TGCAGTGCTCCTCAGACTCGCTCCTACAATGAGCAGTTCTTC
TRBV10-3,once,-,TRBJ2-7,CAISGVKEGEQYF,TGTGCCATCAGTGGAGTAAAGGAAGGCGAGCAGTACTTC
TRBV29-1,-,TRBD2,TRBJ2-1,CSVAGGAYNEQFF,TGCAGCGTCGCGGGGGGCGCCTACAATGAGCAGTTCTTC
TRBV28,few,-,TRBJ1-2,CASSPRQLRGYTF,TGTGCCAGCAGTCCGAGACAATTGAGAGGCTACACCTTC
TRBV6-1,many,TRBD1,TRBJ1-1,CASSQNRGLLTEAFF,TGTGCCAGCAGTCAAAACAGGGGTCTGCTCACTGAAGCTTTCTTT
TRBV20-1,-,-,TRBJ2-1,CSAILGGSYNEQFF,TGCAGTGCTATACTTGGGGGCTCCTACAATGAGCAGTTCTTC
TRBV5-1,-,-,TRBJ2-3,CASSLQSGDTQYF,TGCGCCAGCAGCCTGCAATCGGGGGATACGCAGTATTTT
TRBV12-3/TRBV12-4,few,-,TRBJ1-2,CASSLRDQSTYTF,TGTGCCAGCAGCCTCCGGGACCAGTCGACCTACACCTTC
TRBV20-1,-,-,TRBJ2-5,CSASWIRTPQETQYF,TGCAGTGCTAGTTGGATTCGGACACCCCAAGAGACCCAGTACTTC
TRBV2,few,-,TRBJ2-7,CASTGGYYEQYF,TGTGCCAGCACAGGCGGATACTACGAGCAGTACTTC
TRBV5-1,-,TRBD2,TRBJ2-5,CTSSLRLAGETQYF,TGCACCAGCAGCTTGAGACTAGCGGGGGAGACCCAGTACTTC
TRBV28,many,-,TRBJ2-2,CASSFSIWGTGELFF,TGTGCCAGCAGTTTCTCAATTTGGGGCACCGGGGAGCTGTTTTTT
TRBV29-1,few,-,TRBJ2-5,CSVYPADTQETQYF,TGCAGCGTTTACCCCGCGGATACTCAAGAGACCCAGTACTTC
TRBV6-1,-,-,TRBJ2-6,CASTRTPGSGANVLTF,TGTGCCAGCACAAGGACCCCAGGCTCTGGGGCCAACGTCCTGACTTTC
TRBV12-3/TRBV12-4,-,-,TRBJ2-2,CASRVQGDTGELFF,TGTGCCAGCAGAGTACAGGGAGACACCGGGGAGCTGTTTTTT
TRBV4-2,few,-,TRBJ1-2,CASSQDFGANGYTF,TGTGCCAGCAGCCAAGATTTTGGCGCAAATGGCTACACCTTC
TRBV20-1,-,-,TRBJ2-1,CSAEGPEVNEQFF,TGCAGTGCTGAGGGACCTGAGGTAAATGAGCAGTTCTTC
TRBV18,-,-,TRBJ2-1,CASSPLERASYNEQFF,TGTGCCAGCTCACCGCTTGAGCGGGCCTCCTACAATGAGCAGTTCTTC
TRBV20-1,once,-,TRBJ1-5,CSAFGGAQPQHF,TGCAGTGCGTTTGGGGGTGCTCAACCCCAGCATTTT
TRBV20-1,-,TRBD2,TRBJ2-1,CSARSGTSVYNEQFF,TGCAGTGCTAGATCGGGGACTAGCGTATACAATGAGCAGTTCTTC
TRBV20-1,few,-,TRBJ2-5,CSAPRGLVGRETQYF,TGCAGTGCACCCCGAGGTTTGGTAGGGCGGGAGACCCAGTACTTC
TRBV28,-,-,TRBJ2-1,CASSAMGAGRNEQFF,TGTGCCAGCAGCGCCATGGGGGCAGGGCGAAATGAGCAGTTCTTC
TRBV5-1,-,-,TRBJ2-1,CASSLDGDVYNEQFF,TGCGCCAGCAGCTTGGATGGGGATGTGTACAATGAGCAGTTCTTC
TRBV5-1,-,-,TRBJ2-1,CASSLYTSSGNSYNEQFF,TGCGCCAGCAGCTTGTATACTAGCTCGGGAAACTCCTACAATGAGCAGTTCTTC